These T cell receptor beta chains were read from a single sample in a study of shared T cell receptors in the human thymus. Generated by immunoSEQ multiplex PCR, the TCRdb table keeps only in-frame clones and is missing some. The sample comprises some 760,000 clones, over 75% of which are singletons, and roughly 0.01% rests with the top ten. These same records also appear under a second study, on human thymus T cells.

Material: thymocytes. Every receptor here comes from a girl under three years old with a congenital heart defect. Each CDR3 is given with its conserved first and last residue. The D gene is left open where the match is weak. Some rows mark clone size as missing; the rest say once, few, many or name a class of expanded clone.

CASSPGTSGGTANTGELFF,TGTGCCAGCAGTCCCGGGACTAGCGGGGGGACCGCGAACACCGGGGAGCTGTTTTTT,TRBV27,TRBJ2-2,NA,TRBD2
CASRGTGSLYGYTF,TGTGCCAGCAGGGGGACAGGGTCGCTCTATGGCTACACCTTC,TRBV6-1,TRBJ1-2,NA,TRBD1
CASRRSLHQGEAFF,TGTGCCAGCAGACGGTCGCTACATCAGGGTGAAGCTTTCTTT,TRBV27,TRBJ1-1,few,NA
CASSLDLRGRLRETQYF,TGTGCCAGCAGCTTAGATCTGAGGGGGCGATTGCGGGAGACCCAGTACTTC,TRBV11-2,TRBJ2-5,NA,TRBD1
CASSFSLWTGTNYGYTF,TGCGCCAGCAGCTTTAGCTTATGGACAGGAACAAACTATGGCTACACCTTC,TRBV5-1,TRBJ1-2,NA,TRBD1
CASSCRYREEGYTF,TGTGCCAGCAGTTGCCGGTATAGGGAGGAGGGCTACACCTTC,TRBV28,TRBJ1-2,NA,NA
CASSRQGGDYNEQFF,TGTGCTAGCAGCCGACAGGGAGGAGACTACAATGAGCAGTTCTTC,TRBV7-7,TRBJ2-1,NA,NA
CASSLSLNTRGGRTCEAFF,TGTGCCAGCAGCTTATCACTAAATACGCGGGGCGGACGAACTTGTGAAGCTTTCTTT,TRBV7-9,TRBJ1-1,NA,NA
CASSLGGWQGPLRGYTF,TGTGCCAGCAGCTTAGGAGGGTGGCAGGGCCCTCTCCGGGGCTACACCTTC,TRBV13,TRBJ1-2,NA,NA
CASSLGSSPGRSWETQYF,TGCGCCAGCAGCTTGGGTAGTTCACCGGGTCGCTCATGGGAGACCCAGTACTTC,TRBV5-1,TRBJ2-5,NA,NA
CASSLVASGCEQYF,TGCGCCAGCAGCTTGGTAGCCAGCGGATGCGAGCAGTACTTC,TRBV5-1,TRBJ2-7,NA,NA
CASSVDRGSFEKAFF,TGTGCCAGCAGTGTCGACAGGGGGTCCTTTGAGAAAGCTTTCTTT,TRBV2,TRBJ1-1,NA,TRBD1
CASSPRDRGRLLSSNYGYTF,TGCGCCAGCAGCCCTCGGGACAGGGGGCGTCTACTCTCTTCTAACTATGGCTACACCTTC,TRBV10-2,TRBJ1-2,NA,TRBD1
CASSLESGRAGDPYEQYF,TGTGCCAGCAGCTTAGAAAGTGGGAGGGCAGGGGACCCCTACGAGCAGTACTTC,TRBV7-2,TRBJ2-7,few,NA
CASSPRVEPDRALAYEQYF,TGTGCCAGCAGCCCTAGAGTCGAACCCGACAGGGCGCTGGCCTACGAGCAGTACTTC,TRBV5-6,TRBJ2-7,NA,TRBD1
CASSLKEATNEKLFF,TGTGCCAGCAGCTTGAAAGAGGCAACTAATGAAAAACTGTTTTTT,TRBV5-6,TRBJ1-4,once,NA
CASSWTGQGISTEAFF,TGCGCCAGCAGCTGGACGGGACAGGGGATTAGCACTGAAGCTTTCTTT,TRBV5-1,TRBJ1-1,NA,TRBD1